This entry lists 6 T cell receptor beta chains sequenced from one sample in a study of blood T cell repertoires in COVID-19. The repertoire was sequenced with immunoSEQ multiplex PCR; TCRdb's copy has only in-frame clones and lacks some. The table has approximately 210,000 clones, around 86% seen once; the top ten hold approximately 9%. Sequencing was performed on PBMCs or T cells enriched from blood (not recorded which). The origin of the receptors is a woman aged 45-59 years with acute COVID-19.

This clone appeared a single time. The chain uses TRBV7-2 and TRBJ2-2; no firm D call. This CDR3 is 12 amino acids long. CDR1 is SGHTA and CDR2 is FQGNSA in the germline V gene. The V gene lost 2 bases and the J gene lost 6 bases, with 4 bases spanning the gap. CDR3 loop: CASSLRAGELFF. The CDR3 coding sequence is TGTGCCAGCAGCTTACGGGCCGGGGAGCTGTTTTTT. Full variable domain (remainder filled in from reference TRBV7-2 and TRBJ2-2): GAGVSQSPSNKVTEKGKDVELRCDPISGHTALYWYRQSLGQGLEFLIYFQGNSAPDKSGLPSDRFSAERTGGSVSTLTIQRTQQEDSAVYLCASSLRAGELFFGEGSRLTVL.

This clone was detected only a few times. This chain connects TRBV7-2 to TRBJ1-6; D is ambiguous. The CDR3 loop spans 12 amino acids. V was clipped by 1 base and J by 10 bases, with 5 bases between them. Germline loops: CDR1 SGHTA, CDR2 FQGNSA. The CDR3 protein is CASSLVSSPLHF. The CDR3 DNA reads TGTGCCAGCAGCTTAGTTTCATCACCCCTCCACTTT.

The chain couples TRBV3-1 (or the pseudogene TRBV3-2) to TRBJ2-1; 8 nucleotides align to TRBD1. The germline gives CDR1 LGHDT, CDR2 YNNKEL (reference sequence). V lost 4 bases and J lost 1; bases outside the gene matches: 9. The CDR3 sequence is 17 residues long. The CDR3 nucleotides are TGTGCCAGCAGCCCCCCCCCTCGACAGGGGTCCTACAATGAGCAGTTCTTC. Protein sequence: CASSPPPRQGSYNEQFF.

J is TRBJ1-1 and V is TRBV4-3; TRBD1 agrees at 10 bases. Germline CDR1 is LGHNA and CDR2 is YSLEER. The V segment lost 0 bases and the J segment 1 base; nucleotides outside the gene matches: 14. The CDR3 extends over 20 amino acids. The CDR3 region is CASSQEALGTGEVWNTEAFF. For the CDR3, the DNA is TGCGCCAGCAGCCAAGAAGCCCTCGGGACAGGGGAGGTATGGAACACTGAAGCTTTCTTT.

This rearrangement joins TRBV27 to TRBJ1-6, with no clear D. V was pared by 3 bases and J by 0 bases, with 9 bases between. The CDR3 has 16 residues. From germline, CDR1 is MNHEY and CDR2 SMNVEV (reference sequence). CDR3 sequence: CASSFLSSSYNSPLHF. The CDR3 region has the DNA TGTGCCAGCAGTTTCCTTAGTAGCTCCTATAATTCACCCCTCCACTTT.

The chain joins TRBV27 to TRBJ1-2, with D perhaps matching TRBD1 (6 bases). V gave up 6 bases and J gave up 3 bases, with 23 bases separating them. The CDR3 extends over 17 amino acids. CDR1 and CDR2 from the germline V gene are MNHEY and SMNVEV (reference sequence). This CDR3 is CASSPVELSTGHYGYTF. Here the CDR3 DNA reads TGTGCCAGCAGCCCCGTCGAGTTGTCCACAGGGCACTATGGCTACACCTTC.